The rows below give T cell receptor beta chains drawn from one sample of a study of blood T cell repertoires in COVID-19. Assay used: immunoSEQ multiplex PCR; TCRdb lists only in-frame clones, some missing. The table lists 98,000 or so clones, roughly 70% of them singletons. The sample consisted of peripheral blood. The receptor source for this set is a woman aged 40 to 50 with acute or convalescent COVID-19. The CDR3 runs from the conserved cysteine through the conserved F or W. Each record gives: J gene, V gene, clone size, D gene, CDR3 DNA, CDR3 protein. D genes are given only for firm matches. Expanded clones are given a class, and other clones once, few, many or no size at all.

J gene: TRBJ2-1; V gene: TRBV28; clone size: .; D gene: .; CDR3 DNA: TGTGCCAGCAGTCCCCCCGGGACATTTCCCCTATACAATGAGCAGTTCTTC; CDR3 protein: CASSPPGTFPLYNEQFF
J gene: TRBJ2-1; V gene: TRBV27; clone size: .; D gene: .; CDR3 DNA: TGTGCCAGCAGTTTAACGGGGGAGAACTACAATGAGCAGTTCTTC; CDR3 protein: CASSLTGENYNEQFF
J gene: TRBJ1-2; V gene: TRBV6-5; clone size: .; D gene: .; CDR3 DNA: TGTGCCAGCAGTTACTCGAGCGGGGAGGGCGGGGGCTACACCTTC; CDR3 protein: CASSYSSGEGGGYTF
J gene: TRBJ1-1; V gene: TRBV2; clone size: .; D gene: TRBD1; CDR3 DNA: TGTGCCAGCAGTGAATCACAGGGGGTGGTTATGAACACTGAAGCTTTCTTT; CDR3 protein: CASSESQGVVMNTEAFF
J gene: TRBJ1-2; V gene: TRBV6-6; clone size: .; D gene: TRBD1; CDR3 DNA: TGTGCCAGCAGCCCCGGACAGGATGGCTACACCTTC; CDR3 protein: CASSPGQDGYTF
J gene: TRBJ2-7; V gene: TRBV30; clone size: .; D gene: .; CDR3 DNA: TGTGCCTGGAGTCCCAGCTACGAGCAGTACTTC; CDR3 protein: CAWSPSYEQYF
J gene: TRBJ1-3; V gene: TRBV4-2; clone size: few; D gene: .; CDR3 DNA: TGTGCCAGCAGCCACCAGACAGGTACCTCTGGAAACACCATATATTTT; CDR3 protein: CASSHQTGTSGNTIYF
J gene: TRBJ1-3; V gene: TRBV5-6; clone size: .; D gene: .; CDR3 DNA: TGTGCCAGCAGCTTGGCAGGGGCTGAATACACCATATATTTT; CDR3 protein: CASSLAGAEYTIYF
J gene: TRBJ1-1; V gene: TRBV30; clone size: .; D gene: TRBD1; CDR3 DNA: TGTGCCTGGAAGTGGCAGGGGGTGGGGCGGGACACTGAAGCTTTCTTT; CDR3 protein: CAWKWQGVGRDTEAFF
J gene: TRBJ2-1; V gene: TRBV4-1; clone size: .; D gene: TRBD2; CDR3 DNA: TGCGCCAGCAGCCCACCTGTTGCTAGCGGGGGTAGGAATGAGCAGTTCTTC; CDR3 protein: CASSPPVASGGRNEQFF
J gene: TRBJ2-1; V gene: TRBV10-1; clone size: .; D gene: .; CDR3 DNA: TGCGCCAGCAGTGGGTCTAGCCAGAGGAGCAACAATGAGCAGTTCTTC; CDR3 protein: CASSGSSQRSNNEQFF
J gene: TRBJ1-6; V gene: TRBV24-1; clone size: .; D gene: TRBD1; CDR3 DNA: TGTGCCACCAGTGCCCCGGGACAGAGCTCCTATAATTCACCCCTCCACTTT; CDR3 protein: CATSAPGQSSYNSPLHF
J gene: TRBJ1-5; V gene: TRBV7-2; clone size: .; D gene: .; CDR3 DNA: TGTGCCAGCAGCTTAAGGACAGATCCGCCCCAGCATTTT; CDR3 protein: CASSLRTDPPQHF
J gene: TRBJ2-1; V gene: TRBV19; clone size: once; D gene: TRBD2; CDR3 DNA: TGTGCCAGTAGTTTTAGCGGGGGGGCCCTCCATGAGCAGTTCTTC; CDR3 protein: CASSFSGGALHEQFF
J gene: TRBJ2-4; V gene: TRBV19; clone size: .; D gene: TRBD1; CDR3 DNA: TGTGCCAGTAGTCCCCACAGGGGAACTTACTTTCAGTACTTC; CDR3 protein: CASSPHRGTYFQYF
J gene: TRBJ2-3; V gene: TRBV19; clone size: once; D gene: TRBD1; CDR3 DNA: TGTGCCTCCCGGACAGGGAGCACAGATACGCAGTATTTT; CDR3 protein: CASRTGSTDTQYF
J gene: TRBJ2-2; V gene: TRBV12-3/TRBV12-4; clone size: .; D gene: .; CDR3 DNA: TGTGCCAGCAGACCGCAGGGTGCCGGGGAGCTGTTTTTT; CDR3 protein: CASRPQGAGELFF
J gene: TRBJ1-2; V gene: TRBV29-1; clone size: .; D gene: .; CDR3 DNA: TGCAGCGTTGGATCAGGATCCTATGGCTACACCTTC; CDR3 protein: CSVGSGSYGYTF
J gene: TRBJ2-7; V gene: TRBV7-9; clone size: .; D gene: .; CDR3 DNA: TGTGCCAGCAGCTCCCCCCTTCAGATCTACGAGCAGTACTTC; CDR3 protein: CASSSPLQIYEQYF
J gene: TRBJ1-1; V gene: TRBV5-4; clone size: medium-sized; D gene: TRBD1; CDR3 DNA: TGTGCCAGCAGCGACAGGGTGAACACTGAAGCTTTCTTT; CDR3 protein: CASSDRVNTEAFF
J gene: TRBJ1-1; V gene: TRBV19; clone size: .; D gene: TRBD1; CDR3 DNA: TGTGCCAGTAGTATATCCCTCGCCGCGACAGGGGGTGTTGAAGCTTTCTTT; CDR3 protein: CASSISLAATGGVEAFF
J gene: TRBJ2-7; V gene: TRBV19; clone size: .; D gene: TRBD1; CDR3 DNA: TGTGCCAGTACCAACCGGGACAGTACCGAGCAGTACTTC; CDR3 protein: CASTNRDSTEQYF
J gene: TRBJ1-1; V gene: TRBV7-3; clone size: .; D gene: .; CDR3 DNA: TGTGCCAGCAGCTCAGTTGTGAACACTGAAGCTTTCTTT; CDR3 protein: CASSSVVNTEAFF
J gene: TRBJ1-1; V gene: TRBV6-6; clone size: .; D gene: TRBD1; CDR3 DNA: TGTGCCAGCAAGGCGTTGATAGGGACAGAAAGGACTGAAGCTTTCTTT; CDR3 protein: CASKALIGTERTEAFF
J gene: TRBJ2-7; V gene: TRBV11-3; clone size: .; D gene: .; CDR3 DNA: TGTGCCAGCAGCCCCTACAACAGCTCCTACGAGCAGTACTTC; CDR3 protein: CASSPYNSSYEQYF
J gene: TRBJ1-2; V gene: TRBV2; clone size: .; D gene: TRBD1; CDR3 DNA: TGTGCCAGCAGTGAATCGGGGACAGGGGATGGCTACACCTTC; CDR3 protein: CASSESGTGDGYTF
J gene: TRBJ2-1; V gene: TRBV18; clone size: few; D gene: TRBD1; CDR3 DNA: TGTGCCAGCTCACCACCAAGGACAGGGGACAATGAGCAGTTCTTC; CDR3 protein: CASSPPRTGDNEQFF
J gene: TRBJ2-1; V gene: TRBV10-3; clone size: .; D gene: .; CDR3 DNA: TGTGCCATCAGGGACACGAGCTCCTACAATGAGCAGTTCTTC; CDR3 protein: CAIRDTSSYNEQFF
J gene: TRBJ2-7; V gene: TRBV12-3/TRBV12-4; clone size: .; D gene: .; CDR3 DNA: TGTGCCAGCAGTTTGGCAATTGGCTACGAGCAGTACTTC; CDR3 protein: CASSLAIGYEQYF
J gene: TRBJ2-7; V gene: TRBV21-1; clone size: few; D gene: .; CDR3 DNA: TGTGCCACCCTGGATCCGGGACAGGGACCCCCGAGGTTCTACGAGCAGTACTTC; CDR3 protein: CATLDPGQGPPRFYEQYF
J gene: TRBJ2-5; V gene: TRBV25-1; clone size: .; D gene: .; CDR3 DNA: TGTGCCAGCAGTGAATGGACGCAGGGGGAGACCCAGTACTTC; CDR3 protein: CASSEWTQGETQYF
J gene: TRBJ2-7; V gene: TRBV10-1; clone size: .; D gene: .; CDR3 DNA: TGCGCCAGCAGTCCCAGGGTTAAAGGTACCGAGCAGTACTTC; CDR3 protein: CASSPRVKGTEQYF
J gene: TRBJ2-2; V gene: TRBV5-4; clone size: .; D gene: .; CDR3 DNA: TGTGCCAGCAGACGGGATGTTGGGGAGCTGTTTTTT; CDR3 protein: CASRRDVGELFF
J gene: TRBJ1-2; V gene: TRBV7-2; clone size: .; D gene: .; CDR3 DNA: TGTGCCAGCAGCTTGAACGCGGCCTATGGCTACACCTTC; CDR3 protein: CASSLNAAYGYTF
J gene: TRBJ1-6; V gene: TRBV27; clone size: many; D gene: TRBD1; CDR3 DNA: TGTGCCAGCAGTGAAGGGACAGCTAATTCACCCCTCCACTTT; CDR3 protein: CASSEGTANSPLHF
J gene: TRBJ1-6; V gene: TRBV6-1; clone size: .; D gene: .; CDR3 DNA: TGTGCCAGCAGTGAAACCCCGAGCTCCTATAATTCACCCCTCCACTTT; CDR3 protein: CASSETPSSYNSPLHF
J gene: TRBJ2-1; V gene: TRBV5-6; clone size: .; D gene: .; CDR3 DNA: TGTGCCAGCAGCTACGTTTCGCTGTTGAAGGGCAGGGGAGATGAGCAGTTCTTC; CDR3 protein: CASSYVSLLKGRGDEQFF
J gene: TRBJ2-1; V gene: TRBV5-1; clone size: few; D gene: .; CDR3 DNA: TGCGCCAGCAGCCCTGGCAGGGTGGATGAGCAGTTCTTC; CDR3 protein: CASSPGRVDEQFF
J gene: TRBJ1-1; V gene: TRBV29-1; clone size: .; D gene: TRBD1; CDR3 DNA: TGCAGCACTTGGGGACAGGGCCTATCGAACACTGAAGCTTTCTTT; CDR3 protein: CSTWGQGLSNTEAFF
J gene: TRBJ1-1; V gene: TRBV5-1; clone size: .; D gene: .; CDR3 DNA: TGCGCCAGCAGCCCTCAGGGAATCAGAAACACTGAAGCTTTCTTT; CDR3 protein: CASSPQGIRNTEAFF
J gene: TRBJ1-2; V gene: TRBV28; clone size: once; D gene: .; CDR3 DNA: TGTGCCAGCAGGTCTGCGGGGTCCGGCTACACCTTC; CDR3 protein: CASRSAGSGYTF
J gene: TRBJ2-2; V gene: TRBV5-5; clone size: .; D gene: .; CDR3 DNA: TGTGCCAGCAGCGCTTATACAGGGCCGTCCGGGGAGCTGTTTTTT; CDR3 protein: CASSAYTGPSGELFF
J gene: TRBJ1-1; V gene: TRBV3-1/TRBV3-2; clone size: .; D gene: .; CDR3 DNA: TGTGCCAGCAGCCGCGGGGGACTATCGAACACTGAAGCTTTCTTT; CDR3 protein: CASSRGGLSNTEAFF
J gene: TRBJ2-7; V gene: TRBV5-5; clone size: .; D gene: TRBD1; CDR3 DNA: TGTGCCAGCAGCCACAAGGGACAGGGGGCCTACGAGCAGTACTTC; CDR3 protein: CASSHKGQGAYEQYF
J gene: TRBJ2-1; V gene: TRBV7-9; clone size: .; D gene: .; CDR3 DNA: TGTGCCAGCAGCCCGCGAGGACTCCTTGGTAATGAGCAGTTCTTC; CDR3 protein: CASSPRGLLGNEQFF
J gene: TRBJ1-1; V gene: TRBV30; clone size: .; D gene: TRBD1; CDR3 DNA: TGTGCCTGGAGACAGGGGAACTTGAACACTGAAGCTTTCTTT; CDR3 protein: CAWRQGNLNTEAFF
J gene: TRBJ1-2; V gene: TRBV19; clone size: few; D gene: TRBD1; CDR3 DNA: TGTGCCAGTAGTGCCCGACAGGGGGCAAATGGCTACACCTTC; CDR3 protein: CASSARQGANGYTF
J gene: TRBJ1-6; V gene: TRBV30; clone size: once; D gene: .; CDR3 DNA: TGTGCCGGGTCCCAGGTTCGAGATTCACCCCTCCACTTT; CDR3 protein: CAGSQVRDSPLHF
J gene: TRBJ2-1; V gene: TRBV29-1; clone size: .; D gene: .; CDR3 DNA: TGCAGCGTTGCCGGGGGTAGCTCCTACAATGAGCAGTTCTTC; CDR3 protein: CSVAGGSSYNEQFF
J gene: TRBJ2-7; V gene: TRBV3-1/TRBV3-2; clone size: few; D gene: TRBD1; CDR3 DNA: TGTGCCAGCAGCCAGACAGGGTGGGACGAGCAGTACTTC; CDR3 protein: CASSQTGWDEQYF
J gene: TRBJ1-3; V gene: TRBV3-1/TRBV3-2; clone size: .; D gene: .; CDR3 DNA: TGTGCCAGCAGCCAAGTGGGGGGGGCCGGAAACACCATATATTTT; CDR3 protein: CASSQVGGAGNTIYF
J gene: TRBJ1-2; V gene: TRBV19; clone size: .; D gene: TRBD1; CDR3 DNA: TGTGCCAGTAGGACAGGGGGCTATGGCTACACCTTC; CDR3 protein: CASRTGGYGYTF